One T cell receptor (beta chain) is described in this entry. The data were taken from a study of long-term antiretroviral therapy in people with HIV. Study-level information: It was about a decade after the earliest samples that the 2015 immediate-ART recommendation appeared.

The CDR3 extends over 13 amino acids. Between the trimmed V and J ends, which lost 3 bases and 3 bases, there was a span of 9 bases. Germline V gene sequence: CDR1 SGHRS, CDR2 YFSETQ. The run of the v3.0 immunoSEQ assay was at survey level. Only in-frame clones appear in the TCRdb table, and some are missing; sequencing was by immunoSEQ multiplex PCR. The sample yields just over 20,000 clones, roughly 85% seen once. The TCR originated in a woman aged 40 to 50 with HIV. The sample here was unsorted PBMCs, taken 4.1 years after starting antiretroviral therapy. The chain links TRBV5-1 to TRBJ1-1; tentative D call: TRBD1 (5 bases). The CDR3 DNA follows: TGCGCCAGCAGCTGGGGCGGGGACACTGAAGCTTTCTTT. Translated, it gives CASSWGGDTEAFF.